This is a list of T cell receptor beta chains from one sample in a study of identical twins. TCRdb re-derived calls from the 5' RACE reads in MiXCR, one entry per CDR3 protein. The sample contains roughly 570,000 distinct CDR3 sequences, 9.6% of which appear only once. This sample was shared with a second study, whose subject was yellow fever vaccine responses in identical twins.

The sample was PBMCs. Receptor source: a woman aged 18 to 35 in good health. The CDR3 runs from the conserved cysteine through the conserved F or W. D genes are given only for firm matches. A row's size may be missing; if present it is once, few, many or a size class.

V gene: TRBV6-5; D gene: -; J gene: TRBJ2-5; clone size: many; CDR3 DNA: TGTGCCAGCAGTTCTTGGAGGTCAGAGACCCAGTACTTC; CDR3 protein: CASSSWRSETQYF
V gene: TRBV7-9; D gene: TRBD2; J gene: TRBJ2-1; clone size: few; CDR3 DNA: TGTGCCAGCAGCTTAGGGCGGGAGTACAATGAGCAGTTCTTC; CDR3 protein: CASSLGREYNEQFF
V gene: TRBV7-2; D gene: -; J gene: TRBJ2-3; clone size: few; CDR3 DNA: TGTGCCAGCAGCTTTGGCGGGGCCCGCACAGATACGCAGTATTTT; CDR3 protein: CASSFGGARTDTQYF
V gene: TRBV5-1; D gene: TRBD2; J gene: TRBJ2-7; clone size: many; CDR3 DNA: TGCGCCAGCAGCCGTACTAGCGGAGCCAACTACGAGCAGTACTTC; CDR3 protein: CASSRTSGANYEQYF
V gene: TRBV14; D gene: -; J gene: TRBJ2-7; clone size: -; CDR3 DNA: TGTGCCAGCAGCCAAGATCGGGGCAGGAGGGCCTACGAGCAGTACTTC; CDR3 protein: CASSQDRGRRAYEQYF
V gene: TRBV5-1; D gene: TRBD1; J gene: TRBJ1-1; clone size: many; CDR3 DNA: TGCGCCAGCAGCCTGGGGACAGTTTTGAACACTGAAGCTTTCTTT; CDR3 protein: CASSLGTVLNTEAFF
V gene: TRBV20-1; D gene: TRBD1; J gene: TRBJ1-6; clone size: many; CDR3 DNA: TGCAGTGCTAGAGAGCGGGACAGGGGAACCCCCCTCCACTTT; CDR3 protein: CSARERDRGTPLHF
V gene: TRBV20-1; D gene: TRBD2; J gene: TRBJ2-3; clone size: -; CDR3 DNA: TGCAGTGCAGGGGTTTGGGGACTAGCGGGAGTCAATGCAGATACGCAGTATTTT; CDR3 protein: CSAGVWGLAGVNADTQYF
V gene: TRBV11-2; D gene: TRBD2; J gene: TRBJ2-2; clone size: few; CDR3 DNA: TGTGCCAGCAGCCAATTCCAGCGGGAATACACCGGGGAGCTGTTTTTT; CDR3 protein: CASSQFQREYTGELFF
V gene: TRBV29-1; D gene: -; J gene: TRBJ2-4; clone size: few; CDR3 DNA: TGCAGCGTTCGCTTGGGCGGGACGGCCAAAAACATTCAGTACTTC; CDR3 protein: CSVRLGGTAKNIQYF
V gene: TRBV5-1; D gene: -; J gene: TRBJ2-2; clone size: few; CDR3 DNA: TGCGCCAGCAGCTCCAATTTTGGGGGGTCGGGACAGCTGAACACCGGGGAGCTGTTTTTT; CDR3 protein: CASSSNFGGSGQLNTGELFF
V gene: TRBV5-1; D gene: TRBD2; J gene: TRBJ2-2; clone size: -; CDR3 DNA: TGCGCCAGCAGCTTGGGACTAGCGGGAGCCACCGGGGAGCTGTTTTTT; CDR3 protein: CASSLGLAGATGELFF
V gene: TRBV7-6; D gene: -; J gene: TRBJ2-2; clone size: -; CDR3 DNA: TGTGCCAGCAGCTCGCCGGGACCGAAGGACACCGGGGAGCTGTTTTTT; CDR3 protein: CASSSPGPKDTGELFF
V gene: TRBV19; D gene: -; J gene: TRBJ2-3; clone size: few; CDR3 DNA: TGTGCCAGTAGTATTGGCGGGTTTGGAGATACGCAGTATTTT; CDR3 protein: CASSIGGFGDTQYF
V gene: TRBV20-1; D gene: TRBD2; J gene: TRBJ2-7; clone size: -; CDR3 DNA: TGCAGTGCAATTAGCGGGACGGTTTACGAGCAGTACTTC; CDR3 protein: CSAISGTVYEQYF
V gene: TRBV6-2/TRBV6-3; D gene: TRBD2; J gene: TRBJ2-1; clone size: few; CDR3 DNA: TGTGCCAGCAGTTATACTAGCGGGAGAAGTTCCTACAATGAGCAGTTCTTC; CDR3 protein: CASSYTSGRSSYNEQFF